The clone carrying this TCR beta chain was observed at least ten times. Its antigen is currently unknown. These data come from a study of CD8 T cells in ankylosing spondylitis. Study-level points and caveats: In synovial fluid and blood from reactive arthritis, some motif variants were previously reported.

Between the trimmed V and J ends, which lost 0 bases and 8 bases, there was a span of 12 bases. The germline gives CDR1 SGHRS, CDR2 YFSETQ. CDR3 length equals 14 residues. TCRdb ran MiXCR on the 5' RACE reads and lists one entry per CDR3 protein. The sample consists of about 170,000 distinct CDR3 sequences, roughly 18% of them appearing once. What was sequenced was blood, either unsorted or a sorted T cell fraction (not recorded which). This receptor was taken from a male donor with ankylosing spondylitis or in good health (not recorded which). V usage is TRBV5-1 and J usage is TRBJ2-1, with D maybe TRBD1 (6 bases). The CDR3 loop reads CASSLEMGADEQFF. The CDR3 bases are TGCGCCAGCAGCTTGGAGATGGGGGCAGATGAGCAGTTCTTC.